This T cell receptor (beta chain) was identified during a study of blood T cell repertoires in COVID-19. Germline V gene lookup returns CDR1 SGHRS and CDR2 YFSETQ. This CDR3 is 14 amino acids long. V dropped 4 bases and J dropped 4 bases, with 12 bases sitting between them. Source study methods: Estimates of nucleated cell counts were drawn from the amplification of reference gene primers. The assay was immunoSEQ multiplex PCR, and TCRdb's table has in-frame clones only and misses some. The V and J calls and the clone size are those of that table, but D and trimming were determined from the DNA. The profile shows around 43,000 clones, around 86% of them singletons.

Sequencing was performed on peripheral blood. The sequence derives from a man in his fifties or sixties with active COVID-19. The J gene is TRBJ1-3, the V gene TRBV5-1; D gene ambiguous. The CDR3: CASSAPGSGNTIYF. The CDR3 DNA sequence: TGCGCCAGCAGCGCCCCGGGGTCCGGAAACACCATATATTTT. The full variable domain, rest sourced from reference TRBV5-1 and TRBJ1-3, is KAGVTQTPRYLIKTRGQQVTLSCSPISGHRSVSWYQQTPGQGLQFLFEYFSETQRNKGNFPGRFSGRQFSNSRSEMNVSTLELGDSALYLCASSAPGSGNTIYFGEGSWLTVV.